This T cell receptor (beta chain) was identified during a study of cytomegalovirus exposure and HLA in healthy donors. Study-wide results and caveats: Fewer than 20,000 TCR beta sequences were associated with HLA alleles at 0.05 false discovery rate in a later analysis. TCR association rates varied by HLA locus in a later analysis, with DRB1 highest and HLA-C lowest.

Germline V lookup: CDR1 SGHRS, CDR2 YFSETQ. V gave up 2 bases and J gave up 4 bases; unmatched junction bases: 2. This CDR3 is built from 14 residues. Both 60 Vbeta primers and 13 Jbeta primers went into the PCR. Original analysis: A follow-up analysis tallied 65 million to 80 million unique TCR beta chains, roughly 11 million shared. The assay was immunoSEQ multiplex PCR, and TCRdb's table has in-frame clones only and misses some. Clonal size and the V and J genes are those of that table, whereas D and trimming came from the DNA. The sample features approximately 47,000 clones, with about a sixth in its top ten. With regard to this clone: The antigen is not known. Within the sample, other DNA sequences also encode this same CDR3.

The chain employs TRBV5-1 and TRBJ1-3, with 8 nucleotides matching TRBD1. The clonotype was recovered from a male donor in good health and CMV-seronegative. Sequencing was performed on PBMCs. The CDR3 DNA reads as TGCGCCAGCAGCTTAGGACAGGGAGGAAACACCATATATTTT. Encoded protein: CASSLGQGGNTIYF. Filled out from reference TRBV5-1 and TRBJ1-3, the complete variable domain reads KAGVTQTPRYLIKTRGQQVTLSCSPISGHRSVSWYQQTPGQGLQFLFEYFSETQRNKGNFPGRFSGRQFSNSRSEMNVSTLELGDSALYLCASSLGQGGNTIYFGEGSWLTVV.